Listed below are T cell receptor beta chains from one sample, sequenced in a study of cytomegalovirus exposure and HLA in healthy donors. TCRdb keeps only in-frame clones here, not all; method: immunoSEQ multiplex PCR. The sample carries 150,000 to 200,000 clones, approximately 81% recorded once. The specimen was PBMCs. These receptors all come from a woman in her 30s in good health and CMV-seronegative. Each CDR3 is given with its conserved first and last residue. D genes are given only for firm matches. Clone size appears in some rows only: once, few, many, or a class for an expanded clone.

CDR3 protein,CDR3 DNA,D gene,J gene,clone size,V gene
CASRPRATHRYEQYF,TGTGCCAGCAGACCGCGGGCGACTCACCGCTACGAGCAGTACTTC,.,TRBJ2-7,once,TRBV6-5
CASSLLVPSGYNEQFF,TGTGCCAGCAGTTTATTAGTACCTAGCGGATACAATGAGCAGTTCTTC,TRBD2,TRBJ2-1,.,TRBV28
CASKTGQETQYF,TGTGCCAGTAAGACAGGGCAAGAGACCCAGTACTTC,TRBD1,TRBJ2-5,.,TRBV27
CASSEGAGSGNTIYF,TGTGCCAGCAGCGAGGGGGCCGGTTCTGGAAACACCATATATTTT,TRBD1,TRBJ1-3,.,TRBV2
CASSSGIPNTEAFF,TGTGCCAGCAGTTCGGGGATTCCGAACACTGAAGCTTTCTTT,.,TRBJ1-1,.,TRBV28
CASRQTGGTNYGYTF,TGTGCCAGCAGGCAAACAGGGGGAACTAACTATGGCTACACCTTC,TRBD1,TRBJ1-2,few,TRBV28
CASSPHGTEVAKNIQYF,TGCGCCAGCAGCCCGCACGGGACAGAGGTAGCCAAAAACATTCAGTACTTC,TRBD1,TRBJ2-4,few,TRBV5-1
CASSNRDSNSPLHF,TGTGCCAGCAGTAACCGGGACAGTAATTCACCCCTCCACTTT,TRBD1,TRBJ1-6,few,TRBV6-6
CASSLPPGTPMEADTQYF,TGTGCCAGCAGCTTGCCCCCCGGGACACCTATGGAAGCAGATACGCAGTATTTT,.,TRBJ2-3,.,TRBV7-9
CAWRGQGDHEQYF,TGTGCCTGGAGGGGACAGGGGGACCACGAGCAGTACTTC,TRBD1,TRBJ2-7,.,TRBV30
CASSLQGPDGEQYF,TGTGCCAGTAGTCTCCAGGGCCCCGATGGCGAGCAGTACTTC,.,TRBJ2-7,.,TRBV19
CASSQRDTQETQYF,TGTGCCAGCAGCCAGAGGGACACCCAAGAGACCCAGTACTTC,.,TRBJ2-5,.,TRBV4-2
CASSLDPRGGTEAFF,TGTGCCAGCAGCCTTGACCCCCGGGGGGGTACTGAAGCTTTCTTT,.,TRBJ1-1,.,TRBV5-6
CASSPTGVNTEAFF,TGTGCCAGCAGCCCCACAGGGGTGAACACTGAAGCTTTCTTT,TRBD1,TRBJ1-1,.,TRBV27
CASSQRIPGLADYNEQFF,TGCGCCAGCAGCCAACGCATTCCGGGACTAGCGGATTACAATGAGCAGTTCTTC,TRBD2,TRBJ2-1,once,TRBV4-3
CASSVMVAGGPGEQFF,TGTGCCAGCAGCGTAATGGTAGCGGGAGGGCCAGGTGAGCAGTTCTTC,TRBD2,TRBJ2-1,.,TRBV9
CASSFSREQYF,TGTGCCAGCAGTTTCTCCCGGGAGCAGTACTTC,.,TRBJ2-7,few,TRBV28
CASSQGQGVESSYNEQFF,TGCGCCAGCAGCCAAGGGCAGGGGGTAGAAAGCTCCTACAATGAGCAGTTCTTC,TRBD1,TRBJ2-1,.,TRBV4-1
CASNPQGNTGELFF,TGTGCCAGCAACCCTCAGGGGAACACCGGGGAGCTGTTTTTT,.,TRBJ2-2,.,TRBV2
CAWSPQATNEKLFF,TGTGCCTGGAGTCCTCAGGCAACTAATGAAAAACTGTTTTTT,.,TRBJ1-4,.,TRBV30
CASIPRGGLGVIHNQPQHF,TGTGCCAGCATCCCCCGGGGAGGGTTAGGGGTAATCCACAATCAGCCCCAGCATTTT,.,TRBJ1-5,.,TRBV27
CASSLAGGDPYEQYF,TGTGCCAGCAGCTTGGCCGGGGGTGACCCCTACGAGCAGTACTTC,.,TRBJ2-7,.,TRBV5-6
CASSLASGRATYEQYF,TGTGCCAGCAGCTTGGCTAGCGGGAGGGCCACCTACGAGCAGTACTTC,TRBD2,TRBJ2-7,.,TRBV11-3
CASSEWSSRETQYF,TGTGCCAGCAGTGAATGGTCTTCTCGGGAGACCCAGTACTTC,.,TRBJ2-5,.,TRBV25-1
CASTAPGRYEQYF,TGTGCCAGCACAGCGCCAGGGCGCTACGAGCAGTACTTC,.,TRBJ2-7,.,TRBV28
CASSLDGTVYEQYF,TGTGCCAGCAGCTTGGACGGGACAGTCTACGAGCAGTACTTC,TRBD1,TRBJ2-7,.,TRBV5-4
CASSSTGGGYGYTF,TGTGCCAGCAGTTCGACAGGGGGCGGCTATGGCTACACCTTC,TRBD1,TRBJ1-2,.,TRBV6-5
CASSSTGISNQPQHF,TGTGCCAGTAGTTCCACAGGGATTAGCAATCAGCCCCAGCATTTT,.,TRBJ1-5,once,TRBV19
CASSEGLALSGANVLTF,TGCGCCAGCAGCGAGGGACTAGCCCTCTCTGGGGCCAACGTCCTGACTTTC,TRBD2,TRBJ2-6,.,TRBV4-3
CASSQDLGGAVRELFF,TGTGCCAGCAGCCAAGATCTGGGGGGAGCGGTCCGGGAGCTGTTTTTT,.,TRBJ2-2,once,TRBV4-2
CASSSRVGETQYF,TGTGCCAGCAGTTCCAGGGTTGGGGAGACCCAGTACTTC,.,TRBJ2-5,.,TRBV27
CASSYEGGGTDTQYF,TGTGCCAGCAGTTACGAAGGGGGGGGCACAGATACGCAGTATTTT,.,TRBJ2-3,.,TRBV6-6